The next 28 T cell receptor beta chains were all read from a single sample in a study of shared clonotypes between healthy human individuals. Cells designated naive CD8 were CD45RO-negative and were positively selected for CCR7, with terminally differentiated effector memory CD45RA+ cells excluded. Sequencing used immunoSEQ multiplex PCR; TCRdb keeps in-frame clones, though not all of them. The data hold fewer than 850,000 clones, with roughly 96% observed a single time. Sequences were obtained from naive CD8+ T cells sorted from blood. All receptors come from a man aged 30 to 39 in good health.

The rearrangement joins TRBV5-5 to TRBJ2-3; D not certain. Germline V CDR1 and CDR2: SGHKS, YYEKEE (reference sequence). The CDR3 consists of 14 residues. Trimming stripped 1 base from V and 3 bases from J, with 9 bases between. The chain's CDR3 is CASSLRMGTDTQYF. The CDR3, as DNA: TGTGCCAGCAGCTTGCGGATGGGGACAGATACGCAGTATTTT. The full variable domain, rest sourced from reference TRBV5-5 and TRBJ2-3, is DAGVTQSPTHLIKTRGQQVTLRCSPISGHKSVSWYQQVLGQGPQFIFQYYEKEERGRGNFPDRFSARQFPNYSSELNVNALLLGDSALYLCASSLRMGTDTQYFGPGTRLTVL.

The rearrangement uses TRBV7-3 and TRBJ1-2; 8 bases agree with TRBD1. Losses at the gene ends were 4 bases for V and 4 bases for J; bases not matched to a gene: 5. CDR1 and CDR2 from the germline V gene are SGHTA and FQGTGA. The CDR3 is made up of 14 amino acids. CDR3 protein: CASSSSDRAYGYTF. DNA of the CDR3: TGTGCCAGCAGCTCGTCGGACAGGGCCTATGGCTACACCTTC. The whole variable domain, filled in from reference TRBV7-3 and TRBJ1-2, reads GAGVSQTPSNKVTEKGKYVELRCDPISGHTALYWYRQSLGQGPEFLIYFQGTGAADDSGLPNDRFFAVRPEGSVSTLKIQRTERGDSAVYLCASSSSDRAYGYTFGSGTRLTVV.

The V gene is TRBV29-1, the J gene TRBJ2-7; 7 bases fit TRBD1. In germline, CDR1 is SQVTM, CDR2 ANQGSEA. Germline trimming cut 1 base from V and 4 bases from J; bases unmatched to any gene: 13. This CDR3 spans 16 amino acids. CDR3 coding DNA: TGCAGCGTTGAAGGAACAGGGGACAGCAAAAGATACGAGCAGTACTTC. Protein: CSVEGTGDSKRYEQYF.

The chain combines TRBV29-1 with TRBJ2-7; D gene unclear. V was pared by 6 bases and J by 0 bases, with 12 bases between. The CDR3 contains 13 residues. The germline gives CDR1 SQVTM, CDR2 ANQGSEA. The CDR3, as DNA: TGCAGCGTCGTGACTGTTAACTCCTACGAGCAGTACTTC. This translates into CSVVTVNSYEQYF.

The V call is TRBV15, the J call TRBJ2-1; no firm D call. Germline assignment: CDR1 LNHNV and CDR2 YYDKDF (reference sequence). The CDR3 is made up of 14 amino acids. V lost 1 base and J 8 bases, leaving 12 bases between the germline ends. DNA of the CDR3: TGTGCCACCAGCAGAGTATTAGGGCTTGATGAGCAGTTCTTC. Its translation: CATSRVLGLDEQFF. The entire variable domain, with the rest obtained from reference TRBV15 and TRBJ2-1, is as follows: DAMVIQNPRYQVTQFGKPVTLSCSQTLNHNVMYWYQQKSSQAPKLLFHYYDKDFNNEADTPDNFQSRRPNTSFCFLDIRSPGLGDTAMYLCATSRVLGLDEQFFGPGTRLTVL.

The rearrangement links TRBV2 to TRBJ2-2, with 9 nucleotides matching TRBD1. Germline V lookup: CDR1 SNHLY, CDR2 FYNNEI. The junction had 5 bases not matched to a gene; V was cut back by 6 bases and J by 3 bases. The CDR3 runs 15 residues. The CDR3: CASRLQGADTGELFF. CDR3 sequence (DNA): TGTGCCAGCAGGTTACAGGGGGCTGACACCGGGGAGCTGTTTTTT.

This clone was counted a single time. The chain has TRBV29-1 and TRBJ2-2; D gene ambiguous. The germline V gene encodes CDR1 SQVTM and CDR2 ANQGSEA. V lost 1 base and J lost 7, with 13 bases in between. The CDR3 extends over 14 amino acids. CDR3 sequence: CSVEVRTANGELFF. In DNA form, the CDR3 reads TGCAGCGTTGAAGTCAGAACGGCAAACGGGGAGCTGTTTTTT.

The J gene is TRBJ1-2, the V gene TRBV19; D not certain. Trimming removed 6 bases from V and 0 bases from J, with 14 bases in between. The CDR3 sequence is 15 residues long. Germline V lookup: CDR1 LNHDA, CDR2 SQIVND (reference sequence). The chain's CDR3 is CASSTPEGTNYGYTF. In DNA, the CDR3 is TGTGCCAGTAGCACCCCGGAGGGAACTAACTATGGCTACACCTTC.

This chain joins TRBV7-9 and TRBJ2-5, with D tentatively TRBD2 (6 bases). V gave up 4 bases and J gave up 4 bases, with 13 bases separating them. CDR1 and CDR2 from the germline V gene are SEHNR and FQNEAQ (reference sequence). The CDR3 loop spans 14 amino acids. The CDR3 nucleotides are TGTGCCAGCAGCTCCAATGGGGGGTTAGAGACCCAGTACTTC. Residues: CASSSNGGLETQYF.

This clone was observed once. V usage is TRBV27 and J usage is TRBJ2-3, with D hard to call. From germline, CDR1 is MNHEY and CDR2 SMNVEV (reference sequence). Between the trimmed V and J ends, which lost 8 bases and 6 bases, there was a span of 12 bases. The CDR3 spans 12 residues. The CDR3 loop reads CASQTAGDTQYF. As DNA, the CDR3 is TGTGCCAGCCAAACCGCTGGGGATACGCAGTATTTT.

This clone was picked up one time. The rearrangement joins TRBV14 to TRBJ2-7; D is perhaps TRBD2 (6 bases). V gave up 4 bases and J gave up 4 bases, with 20 bases separating them. CDR1 and CDR2 (germline): SGHDN, FVKESK. The CDR3 sequence is 16 residues long. The CDR3 reads CASSRGPGLTPYEQYF. The CDR3 bases are TGTGCCAGCAGCCGCGGGCCGGGACTGACTCCATACGAGCAGTACTTC.

This clone was seen a single time. The chain uses TRBV6-1 and TRBJ2-1; 7 bases map to TRBD2. This CDR3 is 17 amino acids long. CDR1 is MNHNS and CDR2 is SASEGT in the germline V gene. J lost 0 bases, V lost 4 bases, and 9 bases had no gene match. The CDR3 region has the DNA TGTGCCAGCAGTGGAGTTAATAGCGGGTACTCCTACAATGAGCAGTTCTTC. Its translation is CASSGVNSGYSYNEQFF.

V and J are TRBV27 and TRBJ2-5, with D perhaps given as TRBD1 or TRBD2 (5 bases each). Trimming removed 3 bases from V and 5 bases from J, with 19 bases in between. Germline assignment: CDR1 MNHEY and CDR2 SMNVEV (reference sequence). The CDR3 runs to 16 residues. CDR3 sequence: CASSFSGPGLGETQYF. As DNA, the CDR3 is TGTGCCAGCAGTTTTTCGGGACCCGGTCTCGGGGAGACCCAGTACTTC.

The rearrangement links TRBV2 to TRBJ2-5, with a tentative D call TRBD1 (5 bases). The germline CDR1 and CDR2 sequences are SNHLY and FYNNEI. The CDR3 spans 15 residues. Trimming took 7 bases from V and 1 from J, leaving 16 bases between them. The CDR3 nucleotides are TGTGCCAGCAAGTCGTCGATCAGGGCCCAAGAGACCCAGTACTTC. Protein sequence: CASKSSIRAQETQYF. The entire variable domain, with the rest obtained from reference TRBV2 and TRBJ2-5, is as follows: EPEVTQTPSHQVTQMGQEVILRCVPISNHLYFYWYRQILGQKVEFLVSFYNNEISEKSEIFDDQFSVERPDGSNFTLKIRSTKLEDSAMYFCASKSSIRAQETQYFGPGTRLLVL.

In nucleotides, the CDR3 is TGTGCCAGCAGTTACCAGACAGGGGATTTGAACACTGAAGCTTTCTTT. Residues: CASSYQTGDLNTEAFF. This chain links TRBV6-5 with TRBJ1-1, with TRBD1 matching 8 bases. Trimming removed 2 bases from V and 0 bases from J; junction bases left unmatched: 5. The CDR3 sequence is 16 residues long. Per germline, CDR1 MNHEY and CDR2 SVGAGI.

The chain links TRBV5-8 to TRBJ2-3, with TRBD1 as a possible D gene (6 bases). CDR1 SGHTS and CDR2 YDEGEE come from the germline V gene. The CDR3 covers 16 residues. Trimming removed 4 bases at V and 4 bases at J, with 19 bases between. CDR3 loop: CASSLDMDSPPDTQYF. CDR3 DNA: TGTGCCAGCAGCCTCGATATGGACAGTCCCCCAGATACGCAGTATTTT. Combining the CDR3 with reference TRBV5-8 and TRBJ2-3 gives the whole variable domain EAGVTQSPTHLIKTRGQQATLRCSPISGHTSVYWYQQALGLGLQFLLWYDEGEERNRGNFPPRFSGRQFPNYSSELNVNALELEDSALYLCASSLDMDSPPDTQYFGPGTRLTVL.

The V gene is TRBV20-1, the J gene TRBJ2-5; D remains unclear. The germline CDR1 and CDR2 sequences are DFQATT and SNEGSKA (reference sequence). V was pared by 7 bases and J by 5 bases, with 8 bases between. The CDR3 has 10 amino acids. The CDR3 nucleotides are TGCAGTGTACCCAGGGAGACCCAGTACTTC. It specifies CSVPRETQYF.

This chain joins TRBV27 and TRBJ1-2; 9 nucleotides agree with TRBD1. This CDR3 spans 15 amino acids. Losses at the gene ends were 5 bases for V and 6 bases for J; bases not matched to a gene: 10. The V gene's germline CDR1 is MNHEY and CDR2 SMNVEV (reference sequence). CDR3 coding DNA: TGTGCCAGCAGTATCACAGGGGGCGTGTTTGATGGCTACACCTTC. It specifies CASSITGGVFDGYTF.

CDR3 nucleotide sequence: TGTGCCAGCAGTGAACTGACAGGCGCTCCGGAAGCTTTCTTT. Protein product: CASSELTGAPEAFF. The chain couples TRBV6-1 to TRBJ1-1, with D maybe TRBD1 (6 bases). Germline-derived CDR1 and CDR2 are MNHNS and SASEGT. The CDR3 loop spans 14 amino acids. V dropped 2 bases and J dropped 8 bases, with 15 bases sitting between them.

V gene TRBV27 combines with J gene TRBJ2-3; D not resolved. This CDR3 region has 15 residues. Germline lookup yields CDR1 MNHEY and CDR2 SMNVEV (reference sequence). The V end was cut by 6 bases, the J end by 4 bases, with 17 bases between. CDR3 residues: CASSPAPGDSDTQYF. In DNA form, the CDR3 reads TGTGCCAGCAGCCCGGCACCTGGAGACTCAGATACGCAGTATTTT.

The rearrangement uses TRBV5-1 and TRBJ2-3; D is unresolved. Germline V lookup: CDR1 SGHRS, CDR2 YFSETQ. The CDR3 totals 14 residues. Trimming shortened V by 3 bases and J by 3 bases, and 11 bases separated the two germline ends. For the CDR3, the DNA is TGCGCCAGCAGCTCTCTCGAAAGAACAGATACGCAGTATTTT. It yields the protein CASSSLERTDTQYF.

This rearrangement joins TRBV7-9 to TRBJ1-4, with 7 nucleotides matching TRBD1. The CDR3 has 13 residues. With 5 bases clipped from V and 10 bases from J, the junction kept 7 bases outside the gene matches. From germline, CDR1 is SEHNR and CDR2 FQNEAQ (reference sequence). The DNA of the CDR3 is TGTGCCAGCAGCCTTGGACAGGCGGGAAAACTGTTTTTT. Amino acids: CASSLGQAGKLFF. The complete variable domain, with remaining parts taken from reference TRBV7-9 and TRBJ1-4, reads DTGVSQNPRHKITKRGQNVTFRCDPISEHNRLYWYRQTLGQGPEFLTYFQNEAQLEKSRLLSDRFSAERPKGSFSTLEIQRTEQGDSAMYLCASSLGQAGKLFFGSGTQLSVL.

V is TRBV28 and J is TRBJ2-7, with D tentatively TRBD2 (5 bases). Germline V gene lookup returns CDR1 MDHEN and CDR2 SYDVKM. Trimming took 3 bases from V and 0 from J, leaving 9 bases between them. This CDR3 comprises 14 residues. The DNA of the CDR3 is TGTGCCAGCAGTTTCTTCGGGGACTCCTACGAGCAGTACTTC. Amino acids: CASSFFGDSYEQYF.

This rearrangement joins TRBV2 to TRBJ2-1, with unresolved D. The CDR3 loop spans 11 amino acids. CDR1 is SNHLY and CDR2 is FYNNEI in the germline V gene. The germline V and J ends were trimmed by 2 bases and 8 bases, with 4 bases remaining between them. CDR3 residues: CASSESDEQFF. In DNA form, the CDR3 reads TGTGCCAGCAGTGAAAGTGATGAGCAGTTCTTC.

This clone has a single count. This chain uses TRBV2 with TRBJ2-1; D not certain. This CDR3 is built from 16 residues. The germline CDR1 and CDR2 sequences are SNHLY and FYNNEI. V gave up 1 base and J gave up 0 bases, with 10 bases separating them. CDR3 sequence: CASSEGFGSSYNEQFF. CDR3 nucleotides: TGTGCCAGCAGTGAAGGTTTTGGCTCCTCCTACAATGAGCAGTTCTTC.

The rearrangement links TRBV7-9 to TRBJ2-1; 7 bases fit TRBD1. V lost 5 bases to trimming and J lost 3 bases; unmatched junction nucleotides: 4. From germline, CDR1 is SEHNR and CDR2 FQNEAQ (reference sequence). The CDR3 is 14 residues long. DNA of the CDR3: TGTGCCAGCAGCCCAGGACAGGTCTACAATGAGCAGTTCTTC. It codes for CASSPGQVYNEQFF.

The table lists this clone with a count of one. This chain joins TRBV6-5 and TRBJ2-1; TRBD2 matches 11 bases. Unmatched junction bases numbered 10, after V lost 6 bases and J lost 9 bases. CDR3 size: 15 residues. Per the germline V gene, CDR1 is MNHEY and CDR2 is SVGAGI. CDR3 DNA sequence: TGTGCCAGCAGCACTAGCGGGAGTGGGGTTGGTGAGCAGTTCTTC. Encoded protein: CASSTSGSGVGEQFF.

CDR3 loop: CASSPDSPNYGYTF. Here the CDR3 DNA reads TGTGCCAGCAGCCCGGACAGCCCTAACTATGGCTACACCTTC. This chain connects TRBV6-6 to TRBJ1-2, with D perhaps matching TRBD1 (6 bases). CDR1 is MNHNY, CDR2 SVGAGI, per germline (reference sequence). Trimming pared 6 bases from V and 0 bases from J, leaving 11 bases between. The CDR3 has 14 residues.